Below, 8 T cell receptor beta chains from the same sample are listed, as sequenced in a study of cytomegalovirus exposure and HLA in healthy donors (dated by TCRdb to the late 2010s). Libraries were built with the immunoSEQ multiplex PCR assay. For the multiplex PCR, a mixture combining 60 forward primers for TCR Vbeta segments and 13 reverse primers for TCR Jbeta segments was used. The clones in this table, taken by TCRdb from immuneACCESS, are in-frame only. Not every clone is retained; where verified, under half of the shortfall comes from an unresolved V gene, and the cause of the rest is unknown. A total of about 160,000 clones appear in this sample, roughly 82% of them only once. The ten largest clones represent approximately 3% of the sample. The material sequenced was PBMCs. These receptor sequences come from a woman aged 50 to 65 in good health and CMV-seropositive.

The V call is TRBV5-1, the J call TRBJ2-1; 9 bases fit TRBD2. Germline CDR1 SGHRS, CDR2 YFSETQ. The CDR3 consists of 14 residues. The junction had 5 bases not matched to a gene; V was cut back by 1 base and J by 9 bases. The CDR3 bases are TGCGCCAGCAGCTTGTTGGGACTAGCTGGTGAGCAGTTCTTC. This codes for CASSLLGLAGEQFF.

This clone was picked up one time. J is TRBJ1-1 and V is TRBV10-3; maybe TRBD1 (5 bases). The germline gives CDR1 ENHRY, CDR2 SYGVKD. The CDR3 runs 14 residues. The V and J ends lost 8 bases and 1 base respectively, with 14 bases between them. CDR3 sequence: CAISYGTSNTEAFF. The CDR3 DNA follows: TGTGCCATCTCCTACGGGACTTCGAACACTGAAGCTTTCTTT.

The gene calls are TRBV9 and TRBJ1-2; D ambiguous. Germline CDR1 reads SGDLS; CDR2 reads YYNGEE. V dropped 3 bases and J dropped 4 bases, with 10 bases sitting between them. This CDR3 is built from 13 residues. In nucleotides, the CDR3 is TGTGCCAGCAGCGCGGGGTCCCCCTATGGCTACACCTTC. Amino acids: CASSAGSPYGYTF. The variable domain in full, completed from reference TRBV9 and TRBJ1-2, reads DSGVTQTPKHLITATGQRVTLRCSPRSGDLSVYWYQQSLDQGLQFLIQYYNGEERAKGNILERFSAQQFPDLHSELNLSSLELGDSALYFCASSAGSPYGYTFGSGTRLTVV.

This clone was found once. The V and J genes are TRBV5-1 and TRBJ2-1; TRBD2 aligns across 12 bases. The V gene's germline CDR1 is SGHRS and CDR2 YFSETQ. The CDR3 covers 15 residues. V trimming: 5 bases; J trimming: 6 bases; junction bases outside the gene matches: 6. The CDR3 reads CASRILAGGPNEQFF. DNA of the CDR3: TGCGCCAGCAGGATACTAGCGGGGGGTCCCAATGAGCAGTTCTTC.

The chain recombines TRBV7-3 with TRBJ1-6; D is uncertain. Germline loops: CDR1 SGHTA, CDR2 FQGTGA. CDR3 size: 13 residues. Trimming cost V 4 bases and J 4 bases, with 5 bases left between them. The CDR3 region has the DNA TGTGCCAGCAGCTCTCAGTATAATTCACCCCTCCACTTT. It specifies CASSSQYNSPLHF.

The rearrangement links TRBV2 to TRBJ2-5; 7 bases map to TRBD2. V trimming: 9 bases; J trimming: 9 bases; junction bases outside the gene matches: 10. The V gene's germline CDR1 is SNHLY and CDR2 FYNNEI. This CDR3 region has 12 residues. The chain's CDR3 is CASHGGGTAQYF. In nucleotides, the CDR3 is TGTGCCAGTCATGGGGGGGGAACGGCCCAGTACTTC.

In its sample, this clone was seen once. This chain links TRBV6-1 with TRBJ1-1; TRBD1 agrees at 8 bases. The CDR3 is 15 residues long. V lost 3 bases to trimming and J lost 4 bases; unmatched junction nucleotides: 7. CDR1 MNHNS and CDR2 SASEGT come from the germline V gene. For the CDR3, the DNA is TGTGCCAGCAGTGAGACCGGACAGGGCGGCACTGAAGCTTTCTTT. Encoded protein: CASSETGQGGTEAFF.

Only a few counts were recorded for this clone. In the same sample, other DNA sequences code for this CDR3. The genes are TRBV5-1 and TRBJ1-1, with 9 bases identical to TRBD1. CDR3 length: 13 residues. Germline V gives CDR1 SGHRS, CDR2 YFSETQ. Germline trimming cut 4 bases from V and 3 bases from J; bases unmatched to any gene: 1. CDR3 DNA: TGCGCCAGCAGCCGGACAGGGGACACTGAAGCTTTCTTT. Its protein is CASSRTGDTEAFF.